This T cell receptor beta chain is from a study of shared clonotypes between healthy human individuals. Study-level points and caveats: Naive CD4 clonotype sharing across a handful of donors was roughly 5%.

The authors ran the assay at deep level. Produced via immunoSEQ multiplex PCR; TCRdb's table is partial and in-frame only. Counted here are more than 2 million clones, just under 95% occurring once; the ten biggest clones make up 1.5% to 2%. Naive CD8 cells lacked CD45RO, underwent positive selection for CCR7 and left out terminally differentiated effector memory CD45RA+ cells. This CDR3 has 12 residues. Trimming left V 7 bases short and J 6 bases short, with 12 bases between. Germline assignment: CDR1 MNHNS and CDR2 SASEGT. Remarks on this clone: Its antigen remains unknown.

The TCR comes from a man aged 18-30 years in good health. Some clones in this sample may be carry-over from other donors' samples. The chain has TRBV6-1 and TRBJ1-1; D remains unclear. The specimen was naive CD8+ T cells from PBMCs. CDR3 DNA sequence: TGTGCCAGCATCTCAGTGGGCTCTGAAGCTTTCTTT. It specifies CASISVGSEAFF.